A single sample is the source of the 19 T cell receptor beta chains below, sequenced in a study of radiotherapy plus CTLA-4 blockade in lung cancer. Assay: immunoSEQ multiplex PCR; the TCRdb copy retains only in-frame clones and omits some. The sample lists 50,000 to 70,000 clones; over 70% were seen once. Here the sequenced sample was peripheral blood, taken from a patient treated with radiotherapy plus ipilimumab. The receptors originated from a human donor with non-small cell lung cancer who had a partial response to radiotherapy plus ipilimumab.

The rearrangement joins TRBV7-9 to TRBJ2-7; D is perhaps TRBD1 (6 bases). Trimming cost V 8 bases and J 1 base, with 12 bases left between them. The CDR3 covers 13 residues. Per germline, CDR1 SEHNR and CDR2 FQNEAQ (reference sequence). CDR3 in amino acids: CASSGTLSYEQYF. Written as DNA, the CDR3 is TGTGCCAGCTCCGGGACACTATCCTACGAGCAGTACTTC.

This chain links TRBV4-2 with TRBJ2-7, with D perhaps TRBD2 (6 bases). Germline lookup yields CDR1 LGHNA and CDR2 YNFKEQ. The V end lost 8 bases, the J end lost 3 bases, and 14 bases lay between the germline ends. The CDR3 extends over 13 amino acids. The CDR3 is CASSRRGSYEQYF. Written as DNA, the CDR3 is TGTGCCAGCTCTCGACGGGGGAGCTACGAGCAGTACTTC.

The chain joins TRBV11-2 to TRBJ1-1; a weak D match, TRBD1 (5 bases). This CDR3 region has 16 residues. Germline assignment: CDR1 SGHAT and CDR2 FQNNGV. Trimming removed 1 base at V and 3 bases at J, with 15 bases between. The CDR3 is CASSLGGDLGDTEAFF. The DNA for the CDR3 is TGTGCCAGCAGCTTAGGAGGGGACTTAGGGGACACTGAAGCTTTCTTT.

The table lists this clone with a few counts. The chain recombines TRBV30 with TRBJ1-1; 7 positions match TRBD1. CDR1 is GTSNPN, CDR2 SVGIG, per germline (reference sequence). The CDR3 covers 14 residues. Trimming removed 3 bases from V and 0 bases from J; junction bases left unmatched: 4. CDR3 loop: CAWSTGVMNTEAFF. CDR3 coding DNA: TGTGCCTGGAGCACAGGGGTTATGAACACTGAAGCTTTCTTT.

This clone was seen a handful of times. The genes are TRBV11-3 and TRBJ2-7; D ambiguous. The CDR3 runs 14 residues. Germline CDR1 SGHNT, CDR2 YENEEA. V gave up 6 bases and J gave up 1 base, with 13 bases separating them. CDR3 bases: TGTGCCAGCAGTTATGGTGACGGGTCCTACGAGCAGTACTTC. Translating gives CASSYGDGSYEQYF.

The J gene is TRBJ2-3, the V gene TRBV27; TRBD1 aligns across 7 bases. The CDR3 is 17 amino acids. The ends lost 2 bases at V and 0 bases at J; junction bases unmatched: 8. CDR1 and CDR2 (germline): MNHEY, SMNVEV (reference sequence). CDR3 DNA: TGTGCCAGCAGTTTACCCCCGGGACAGACAAGCACAGATACGCAGTATTTT. Amino acids: CASSLPPGQTSTDTQYF.

The V and J genes are TRBV7-2 and TRBJ1-5; D uncertain. Trimming cost V 1 base and J 7 bases, with 5 bases left between them. The germline V gene has CDR1 SGHTA and CDR2 FQGNSA. The CDR3 consists of 12 residues. The CDR3 spells CASSLGRQPQHF. The CDR3 DNA follows: TGTGCCAGCAGCTTAGGGCGGCAGCCCCAGCATTTT.

This chain links TRBV5-1 with TRBJ2-2; D is possibly TRBD2 (6 bases). The V end lost 9 bases, the J end lost 4 bases, and 16 bases lay between the germline ends. The CDR3 consists of 14 residues. The germline CDR1 and CDR2 sequences are SGHRS and YFSETQ. CDR3: CATRSGGATGELFF. For the CDR3, the DNA is TGCGCCACCCGCTCCGGGGGTGCCACCGGGGAGCTGTTTTTT.

CDR3 in amino acids: CASSSGQGYEQYF. The CDR3 coding sequence is TGTGCCAGCAGCTCGGGACAGGGCTACGAGCAGTACTTC. This chain uses TRBV5-4 with TRBJ2-7; 9 bases align to TRBD1. CDR3 size: 13 residues. The V segment lost 3 bases and the J segment 3 bases; nucleotides outside the gene matches: 1. The germline V gene has CDR1 SGHNT and CDR2 YYREEE (reference sequence).

There are a few counts of this clone. The V call is TRBV5-1, the J call TRBJ1-1; D might be TRBD1 (5 bases). CDR1 is SGHRS and CDR2 is YFSETQ in the germline V gene. This CDR3 contains 13 residues. V lost 4 bases to trimming and J lost 6 bases, with 13 bases between them. The CDR3 loop is CASSPRGGAEAFF. DNA of the CDR3: TGCGCCAGCAGCCCACGGGGGGGGGCTGAAGCTTTCTTT.

In its sample, this clone was seen once. The chain employs TRBV28 and TRBJ1-1, with D perhaps matching TRBD1 (6 bases). Germline V lookup: CDR1 MDHEN, CDR2 SYDVKM. Trimming took 1 base from V and 1 from J, leaving 19 bases between them. This CDR3 has 18 amino acids. The CDR3 here is CASSLLIGDIESNTEAFF. The CDR3 DNA follows: TGTGCCAGCAGTTTATTGATTGGGGACATTGAATCGAACACTGAAGCTTTCTTT. The variable domain in full, with the rest retrieved from reference TRBV28 and TRBJ1-1, is DVKVTQSSRYLVKRTGEKVFLECVQDMDHENMFWYRQDPGLGLRLIYFSYDVKMKEKGDIPEGYSVSREKKERFSLILESASTNQTSMYLCASSLLIGDIESNTEAFFGQGTRLTVV.

The count of this clone is one. CDR3 region: CASSFRGSGNTIYF. The CDR3 coding sequence is TGTGCCAGCAGTTTCAGGGGTTCTGGAAACACCATATATTTT. The V and J genes are TRBV28 and TRBJ1-3; maybe TRBD1 (6 bases). This CDR3 region has 14 residues. Germline-derived CDR1 and CDR2 are MDHEN and SYDVKM. The germline V and J ends were trimmed by 3 bases and 1 base, with 7 bases remaining between them.

CDR3 in DNA: TGTGCCAGCAGCGCCGACAGTGTTAGCTCCTACGAGCAGTACTTC. As protein: CASSADSVSSYEQYF. The rearrangement joins TRBV7-9 to TRBJ2-7, with D perhaps matching TRBD1 (5 bases). V lost 5 bases and J lost 0, with 14 bases in between. Germline V gives CDR1 SEHNR, CDR2 FQNEAQ (reference sequence). This CDR3 region has 15 residues.

This clone was counted between two and nine times. The V gene is TRBV28, the J gene TRBJ2-1; 14 positions match TRBD2. Germline CDR1 MDHEN, CDR2 SYDVKM. J lost 3 bases, V lost 6 bases, and 7 bases had no gene match. The CDR3 contains 17 residues. This chain's CDR3 is CASSLGLAGGDYNEQFF. The DNA for the CDR3 is TGTGCCAGCAGCCTCGGACTAGCGGGGGGTGACTACAATGAGCAGTTCTTC. Full variable domain (missing parts from reference TRBV28 and TRBJ2-1): DVKVTQSSRYLVKRTGEKVFLECVQDMDHENMFWYRQDPGLGLRLIYFSYDVKMKEKGDIPEGYSVSREKKERFSLILESASTNQTSMYLCASSLGLAGGDYNEQFFGPGTRLTVL.

CDR3 residues: CSVDITRGTDTQYF. The CDR3 bases are TGCAGCGTTGACATTACCCGGGGCACAGATACGCAGTATTTT. The chain carries TRBV29-1 and TRBJ2-3; D is unresolved. The CDR3 sequence is 14 residues long. Trimming left V 3 bases short and J 1 base short, with 11 bases between. Germline CDR1 reads SQVTM; CDR2 reads ANQGSEA.

The genes are TRBV19 and TRBJ2-5; possibly TRBD1 for D (6 bases). Trimming shortened V by 2 bases and J by 5 bases, and 12 bases separated the two germline ends. There are 14 residues in the CDR3. CDR1 is LNHDA and CDR2 is SQIVND in the germline V gene (reference sequence). CDR3 DNA sequence: TGTGCCAGTAGTATACAGGCAGGGGATGAGACCCAGTACTTC. This encodes CASSIQAGDETQYF.

J is TRBJ2-2 and V is TRBV19; 11 bases match TRBD2. V was pared by 7 bases and J by 4 bases, with 5 bases of the junction left unmatched. Germline assignment: CDR1 LNHDA and CDR2 SQIVND (reference sequence). This CDR3 region has 15 residues. The CDR3 here is CASTIGLAGTGELFF. DNA for the CDR3: TGTGCCAGTACCATAGGACTAGCGGGCACCGGGGAGCTGTTTTTT.

The chain joins TRBV5-4 to TRBJ2-1; 12 bases agree with TRBD1. Trimming cost V 1 base and J 9 bases; bases outside gene matches: 5. The V gene's germline CDR1 is SGHNT and CDR2 YYREEE (reference sequence). The CDR3 is made up of 15 amino acids. The CDR3 DNA is TGTGCCAGCAGCTTGCTTGGGACAGGGGGCTTTGAGCAGTTCTTC. It codes for CASSLLGTGGFEQFF.

The chain joins TRBV5-4 to TRBJ2-3; 7 bases are shared with TRBD2. Germline V gives CDR1 SGHNT, CDR2 YYREEE (reference sequence). The trim removed 3 bases at V and 0 bases at J, leaving 4 bases unmatched. The CDR3 contains 15 residues. CDR3 coding DNA: TGTGCCAGCAGCTCTAGCGGAACTAGCACAGATACGCAGTATTTT. Translating it yields CASSSSGTSTDTQYF.